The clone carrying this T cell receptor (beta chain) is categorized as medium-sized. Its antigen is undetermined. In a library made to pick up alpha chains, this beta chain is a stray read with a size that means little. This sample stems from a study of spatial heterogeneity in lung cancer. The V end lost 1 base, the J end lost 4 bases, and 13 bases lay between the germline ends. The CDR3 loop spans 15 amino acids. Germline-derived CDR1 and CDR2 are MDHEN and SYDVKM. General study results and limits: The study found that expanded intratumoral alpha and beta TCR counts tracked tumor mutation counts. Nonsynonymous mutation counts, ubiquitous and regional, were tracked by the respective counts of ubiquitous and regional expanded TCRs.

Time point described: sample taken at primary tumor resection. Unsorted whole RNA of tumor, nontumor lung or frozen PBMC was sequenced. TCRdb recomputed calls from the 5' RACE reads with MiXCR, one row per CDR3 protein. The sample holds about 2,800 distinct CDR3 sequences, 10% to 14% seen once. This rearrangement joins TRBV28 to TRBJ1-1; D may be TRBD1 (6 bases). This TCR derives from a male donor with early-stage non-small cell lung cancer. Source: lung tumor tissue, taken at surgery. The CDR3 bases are TGTGCCAGCAGTTTATCGACAGGAGGGAGCACTGAAGCTTTCTTT. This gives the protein CASSLSTGGSTEAFF. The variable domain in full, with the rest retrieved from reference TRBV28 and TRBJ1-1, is DVKVTQSSRYLVKRTGEKVFLECVQDMDHENMFWYRQDPGLGLRLIYFSYDVKMKEKGDIPEGYSVSREKKERFSLILESASTNQTSMYLCASSLSTGGSTEAFFGQGTRLTVV.